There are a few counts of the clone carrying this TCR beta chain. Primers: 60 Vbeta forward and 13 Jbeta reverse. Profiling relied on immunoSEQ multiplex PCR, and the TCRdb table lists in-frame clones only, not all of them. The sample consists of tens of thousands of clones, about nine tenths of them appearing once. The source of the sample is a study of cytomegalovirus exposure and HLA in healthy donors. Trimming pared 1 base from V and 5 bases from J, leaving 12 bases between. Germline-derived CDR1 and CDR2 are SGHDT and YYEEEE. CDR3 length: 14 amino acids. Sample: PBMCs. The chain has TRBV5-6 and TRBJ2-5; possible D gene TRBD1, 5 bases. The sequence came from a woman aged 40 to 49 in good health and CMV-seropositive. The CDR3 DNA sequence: TGTGCCAGCAGCTTGACTCCAGGGATGGAGACCCAGTACTTC. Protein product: CASSLTPGMETQYF.